These 25 T cell receptor beta chains were sequenced from one sample in a study of cytomegalovirus exposure and HLA in healthy donors. Primers for the PCR totalled 60 Vbeta and 13 Jbeta. Measured with immunoSEQ multiplex PCR; TCRdb has only the in-frame clones, and not every one. This sample has fewer than 180,000 clones, with about 64% found just once. The sequencing sample was made of PBMCs. The receptor source for this set is a woman aged 55-69 years in good health and CMV-seropositive.

The V gene is TRBV7-3, the J gene TRBJ2-1; 9 nucleotides line up with TRBD2. The CDR3 has 16 residues. Germline V lookup: CDR1 SGHTA, CDR2 FQGTGA. Trimming removed 5 bases from V and 3 bases from J; junction bases left unmatched: 8. The CDR3, as DNA: TGTGCCAGCAGCCTAGGTGGTAGCGGGGGCTACAATGAGCAGTTCTTC. It translates to CASSLGGSGGYNEQFF.

The table lists this clone with a few counts. The CDR3 spells CASSQPGQLNTEAFF. In DNA form, the CDR3 reads TGTGCCAGCAGTCAGCCGGGACAGCTGAACACTGAAGCTTTCTTT. This rearrangement joins TRBV27 to TRBJ1-1; 7 nucleotides agree with TRBD1. V lost 5 bases, J lost 0 bases, and 6 bases stayed unmatched. The CDR3 sequence is 15 residues long. Germline V gene sequence: CDR1 MNHEY, CDR2 SMNVEV (reference sequence).

V is TRBV7-8 and J is TRBJ2-7, with unresolved D. Germline assignment: CDR1 SGHVS and CDR2 FQNEAQ. There are 11 residues in the CDR3. The V end was cut by 4 bases, the J end by 4 bases, with 5 bases between. CDR3 in amino acids: CASSSQYEQYF. The DNA for the CDR3 is TGTGCCAGCAGCTCCCAATACGAGCAGTACTTC.

This clone was counted only a few times. The chain employs TRBV30 and TRBJ2-5; TRBD2 matches at 9 bases. Unmatched junction bases numbered 11, after V lost 2 bases and J lost 1 base. Germline-derived CDR1 and CDR2 are GTSNPN and SVGIG (reference sequence). This CDR3 contains 17 residues. The CDR3 DNA sequence: TGTGCCTGGAGTAGCTGGTTGAAGCGGGAGGTCCAAGAGACCCAGTACTTC. Protein: CAWSSWLKREVQETQYF. The full variable domain, completed using reference TRBV30 and TRBJ2-5, is SQTIHQWPATLVQPVGSPLSLECTVEGTSNPNLYWYRQAAGRGLQLLFYSVGIGQISSEVPQNLSASRPQDRQFILSSKKLLLSDSGFYLCAWSSWLKREVQETQYFGPGTRLLVL.

There are a few counts of this clone. The gene calls are TRBV5-8 and TRBJ2-3; D unclear. Looked up from germline, CDR1 is SGHTS and CDR2 is YDEGEE. The CDR3 loop spans 13 amino acids. Trimming shortened V by 2 bases and J by 0 bases, and 4 bases separated the two germline ends. DNA of the CDR3: TGTGCCAGCAGCTTAACTAGCACAGATACGCAGTATTTT. Translated: CASSLTSTDTQYF.

The V call is TRBV10-3, the J call TRBJ2-2; D not certain. CDR1 and CDR2 from the germline V gene are ENHRY and SYGVKD. V lost 6 bases and J lost 2, with 4 bases in between. This CDR3 comprises 12 residues. CDR3 in amino acids: CAIRANTGELFF. The CDR3 DNA follows: TGTGCCATCAGGGCTAACACCGGGGAGCTGTTTTTT.

The chain has TRBV10-3 and TRBJ1-6; possible D gene TRBD1, 5 bases. The CDR3 sequence is 15 residues long. V was cut by 3 bases and J by 10 bases, with 16 bases left in between. Germline CDR1 ENHRY, CDR2 SYGVKD. The CDR3 DNA is TGTGCCATCAGTGATCCGGGGGACCCTCGGTCACCCCTCCACTTT. Translating gives CAISDPGDPRSPLHF.

A note on this clone: Other DNA sequences in the same sample also yield this CDR3. This sequence joins TRBV4-2 and TRBJ2-1, with 11 bases that match TRBD2. Germline V gene lookup returns CDR1 LGHNA and CDR2 YNFKEQ. The J segment lost 2 bases and the V segment lost 4 bases, leaving 4 bases of the junction unmatched. The CDR3 length is 16 residues. CDR3 in DNA: TGTGCCAGCAGCCCTGAACTAGCGGGAGCCTACAATGAGCAGTTCTTC. It translates to CASSPELAGAYNEQFF.

The genes are TRBV4-2 and TRBJ2-2; no firm D call. CDR3 length: 16 residues. With 0 bases removed from V and 0 bases from J, the gap between germline ends came to 8 bases. The V gene's germline CDR1 is LGHNA and CDR2 YNFKEQ. This CDR3 is CASSQDSVANTGELFF. CDR3 DNA: TGTGCCAGCAGCCAAGACAGCGTTGCGAACACCGGGGAGCTGTTTTTT.

The count of this clone is one. The chain is built from TRBV28 and TRBJ1-1, with TRBD1 as a possible D gene (5 bases). V dropped 6 bases and J dropped 1 base, with 21 bases sitting between them. This CDR3 has 17 amino acids. CDR1 is MDHEN and CDR2 is SYDVKM in the germline V gene. The CDR3 region has the DNA TGTGCCAGCAGCCTATCTTGGGGCAGGCGATCGAACACTGAAGCTTTCTTT. It is translated as CASSLSWGRRSNTEAFF.

This chain links TRBV18 with TRBJ1-3, with D possibly matching TRBD1 (5 bases). The CDR3 sequence is 16 residues long. Germline lookup yields CDR1 KGHSH and CDR2 LQKENI. Trimming removed 2 bases at V and 4 bases at J, with 15 bases between. The CDR3 reads CASSPGRGARGNTIYF. CDR3 sequence (DNA): TGTGCCAGCTCACCAGGAAGGGGCGCTCGGGGAAACACCATATATTTT.

The chain employs TRBV2 and TRBJ1-5, with 9 positions matching TRBD1. Germline assignment: CDR1 SNHLY and CDR2 FYNNEI. V lost 6 bases to trimming and J lost 2 bases; unmatched junction nucleotides: 5. The CDR3 runs 15 residues. Here the CDR3 reads CASRGTGLGNQPQHF. The CDR3 nucleotides read TGTGCCAGCAGAGGGACAGGGTTGGGCAATCAGCCCCAGCATTTT.

The rearrangement uses TRBV5-1 and TRBJ2-6, with D maybe TRBD1 (5 bases). This CDR3 has 17 amino acids. In germline, CDR1 is SGHRS, CDR2 YFSETQ. V lost 3 bases and J lost 0, with 13 bases in between. CDR3 DNA: TGCGCCAGCAGCTCGGGTGGGGCTATCTCTGGGGCCAACGTCCTGACTTTC. It encodes CASSSGGAISGANVLTF.

There are a few counts of this clone. The rearrangement links TRBV5-4 to TRBJ1-5; a weak D match, TRBD1 (5 bases). The CDR3 is made up of 14 amino acids. V lost 4 bases to trimming and J lost 3 bases, with 11 bases between them. CDR1 and CDR2 from the germline V gene are SGHNT and YYREEE (reference sequence). The DNA for the CDR3 is TGTGCCAGCAGCGCCGGGGGGGACAATCAGCCCCAGCATTTT. This translates into CASSAGGDNQPQHF.

V and J are TRBV4-2 and TRBJ2-7; D may be TRBD2 (5 bases). The CDR3 spans 15 residues. The germline gives CDR1 LGHNA, CDR2 YNFKEQ. Trimming stripped 0 bases from V and 4 bases from J, with 13 bases between. CDR3 sequence: CASSQDQERTYEQYF. CDR3 nucleotide sequence: TGTGCCAGCAGCCAAGATCAGGAAAGGACTTACGAGCAGTACTTC.

This clone was seen only a few times. The J gene is TRBJ2-3, the V gene TRBV11-1; D not certain. Germline loops: CDR1 SGHAT, CDR2 FQDESV (reference sequence). Trimming removed 2 bases from V and 4 bases from J, with 10 bases in between. The CDR3 has 14 amino acids. This CDR3 reads CASSLSQLADTQYF. The CDR3 nucleotides are TGTGCCAGCAGCTTATCGCAGTTGGCAGATACGCAGTATTTT.

This chain links TRBV5-4 with TRBJ2-5; a weak D match, TRBD2 (5 bases). V was shortened by 3 bases and J by 4 bases, with 19 bases between the two germline ends. Germline V gene sequence: CDR1 SGHNT, CDR2 YYREEE (reference sequence). The CDR3 totals 16 residues. Here the CDR3 reads CASSSKRSESGETQYF. Here the CDR3 DNA reads TGTGCCAGCAGCTCGAAGCGGTCGGAGTCCGGAGAGACCCAGTACTTC.

The chain has TRBV4-2 and TRBJ2-7, with 7 bases lining up with TRBD2. Germline V CDR1 and CDR2: LGHNA, YNFKEQ. The CDR3 runs to 16 residues. V dropped 0 bases and J dropped 2; count of bases not matched to a gene: 7. DNA for the CDR3: TGTGCCAGCAGCCAAGATGCTTCTAGCGGAGCCTACGAGCAGTACTTC. Amino acids: CASSQDASSGAYEQYF.

The chain links TRBV6-6 to TRBJ2-7, with 10 bases that match TRBD2. V was pared by 7 bases and J by 2 bases, with 5 bases of the junction left unmatched. Germline V CDR1 and CDR2: MNHNY, SVGAGI (reference sequence). The CDR3 runs 14 residues. As DNA, the CDR3 is TGTGCCAGCAACTCAGCGGGAGGGCCCTACGAGCAGTACTTC. Amino acid sequence: CASNSAGGPYEQYF.

The chain is built from TRBV11-1 and TRBJ1-2; D ambiguous. This CDR3 contains 14 residues. V lost 3 bases and J 5 bases, leaving 13 bases between the germline ends. Germline V gives CDR1 SGHAT, CDR2 FQDESV (reference sequence). The CDR3 is CASSFSGSSYGYTF. DNA for the CDR3: TGTGCCAGCAGCTTCAGTGGCAGTTCTTATGGCTACACCTTC.

The rearrangement joins TRBV28 to TRBJ2-2, with a possible D match to TRBD2 (6 bases). Trimming left V 4 bases short and J 6 bases short, with 12 bases between. Germline values: CDR1 MDHEN, CDR2 SYDVKM. The CDR3 is made up of 14 amino acids. CDR3 protein: CASSSGLRAGELFF. DNA of the CDR3: TGTGCCAGCAGTTCGGGACTCCGCGCCGGGGAGCTGTTTTTT. The full variable domain, its missing parts supplied by reference TRBV28 and TRBJ2-2, is DVKVTQSSRYLVKRTGEKVFLECVQDMDHENMFWYRQDPGLGLRLIYFSYDVKMKEKGDIPEGYSVSREKKERFSLILESASTNQTSMYLCASSSGLRAGELFFGEGSRLTVL.

In this sample, this clone turned up once. The chain uses TRBV4-1 and TRBJ2-1; TRBD2 might be the D (6 bases). Germline V gene data show CDR1 as MGHRA and CDR2 as YSYEKL. The CDR3 consists of 15 residues. V gave up 0 bases and J gave up 7 bases, with 13 bases separating them. CDR3 nucleotides: TGCGCCAGCAGCCAAGATCCAGCGGGTGGGAATGAGCAGTTCTTC. Its protein is CASSQDPAGGNEQFF.

In its sample, this clone was seen a few times. The genes are TRBV30 and TRBJ1-2, with 7 bases fitting TRBD1. This CDR3 is built from 16 residues. Germline V gene data show CDR1 as GTSNPN and CDR2 as SVGIG (reference sequence). V lost 0 bases and J lost 0; bases outside the gene matches: 7. CDR3 in DNA: TGTGCCTGGAGTGTATGGCAGGGGGAATCTAACTATGGCTACACCTTC. This encodes CAWSVWQGESNYGYTF. Filled out from reference TRBV30 and TRBJ1-2, the complete variable domain reads SQTIHQWPATLVQPVGSPLSLECTVEGTSNPNLYWYRQAAGRGLQLLFYSVGIGQISSEVPQNLSASRPQDRQFILSSKKLLLSDSGFYLCAWSVWQGESNYGYTFGSGTRLTVV.

This clone was recorded a few times. V usage is TRBV5-6 and J usage is TRBJ1-2, with unresolved D. CDR1 is SGHDT, CDR2 YYEEEE, per germline. V lost 0 bases and J lost 4, with 7 bases in between. CDR3 length: 13 amino acids. The DNA for the CDR3 is TGTGCCAGCAGCTTGGGGCACCTCTATGGCTACACCTTC. Its translation is CASSLGHLYGYTF. Looking up the rest from reference TRBV5-6 and TRBJ1-2 gives the full variable domain: DAGVTQSPTHLIKTRGQQVTLRCSPKSGHDTVSWYQQALGQGPQFIFQYYEEEERQRGNFPDRFSGHQFPNYSSELNVNALLLGDSALYLCASSLGHLYGYTFGSGTRLTVV.

J is TRBJ2-2 and V is TRBV5-6, with a weak D call TRBD1 (8 bases). V lost 10 bases, J lost 2 bases, and 21 bases lay in between. The CDR3 has 16 amino acids. The V gene's germline CDR1 is SGHDT and CDR2 YYEEEE. The CDR3, as DNA: TGTGCCGCCGGGCCAGGGGGCGGGGGCAACACCGGGGAGCTGTTTTTT. Translation: CAAGPGGGGNTGELFF.